What follows is one TCR beta chain and its context. Per the study methods: The assay estimated nucleated cells by amplifying reference gene primers. Repertoires were generated with immunoSEQ multiplex PCR, while TCRdb's copy carries only in-frame clones and drops some. That table is the source of V, J and clone size, and D and trimming were worked out from the DNA. The profile shows 71,000 or so clones, about four fifths of them singletons. This sample stems from a study of blood T cell repertoires in COVID-19. Overall study context: The samples span acute and convalescent COVID-19 from the United States, Italy and Spain. The cDNA or gDNA used as material had been derived from T cells, B-cell-depleted T cells, or PBMCs.

From germline, CDR1 is SQVTM and CDR2 ANQGSEA. CDR3 length: 12 amino acids. The germline V and J ends were trimmed by 3 bases and 2 bases, with 7 bases remaining between them. The origin of this receptor is a man between 50 and 59 years old with acute or convalescent COVID-19. Sequencing used peripheral blood. The gene calls are TRBV29-1 and TRBJ1-2; unclear D gene. CDR3 DNA sequence: TGCAGCGTTGATGACTCCAACTATGGCTACACCTTC. Its protein is CSVDDSNYGYTF.